Included here is one T cell receptor beta chain sequence, with context. This clonotype was recorded only once. Its specific antigen is unknown. Base quality data are lacking; no much larger clone is found one base away. On its own, one read is weak support. The sample comes from a study of CD8 T cells in Susac syndrome (dated 2019 in TCRdb). Context from the whole study: Repertoire sequencing was used to test whether CD8+ T cell activation and differentiation in Susac syndrome was antigen driven.

High-throughput TCR beta sequencing profiled peripheral blood CD8+ and CD4+ T cells from healthy donors, Susac syndrome patients and multiple sclerosis patients. Healthy donors were included as age- and sex-matched controls. Bulk CD8+ and CD4+ T cells were purified by magnetic negative isolation, while CD8+ TEMRA cells were enriched using FACS. Blood was collected in EDTA tubes and processed within 24 hours, with PBMCs isolated through density gradient centrifugation. PBMCs intended for TCR sequencing were cryopreserved in liquid nitrogen and thawed later in a water bath at 37 degrees C. Purity of sorted or isolated CD4+, CD8+ and CD8+ TEMRA cells was at least 90%. RNA was extracted with the RNeasy kit and roughly 0.45 to 1 ug was reverse transcribed using random hexamers. TCR beta CDR3 regions were amplified with the immunoSEQ multiplex PCR assay covering 54 Vbeta and 13 Jbeta segments. Bias from PCR amplification was corrected by using a synthetic template baseline for primer optimization and for computational correction. The paper's processing steps were these. Reads were annotated to V, D and J genes according to IMGT and were analyzed with immunoSEQ Analyzer, with only productive sequences retained. To calculate clonality, Shannon entropy was normalized by log2 of the number of productive unique sequences and then subtracted from one. For each patient and control, public and private clones were evaluated among the 100 most prevalent clones. Clones were defined as Susac-specific if absent from the healthy and MS cohorts, from 1052 published viral clones and from other ImmuneACCESS disease sequences. Using fastp at Q25 and MiXCR, TCRdb reprocessed the public reads and kept productive beta chains. One record per CDR3 amino acid sequence lists the most common genes and DNA. The V and J calls were not made by the authors but by TCRdb's processing. The sample data list fewer than 200,000 distinct CDR3 sequences, and less than 95% of these were observed just once. Of the sample, around 0.11% falls within the top ten clones.

V is reduced by 6 bases and J by 1 base, leaving a spacing of 12 bases between them. From its cysteine to its phenylalanine, the CDR3 spans 14 amino acids. Only the CDR3 portion is preserved as DNA: 42 bases, with reading frame beginning at the first base. Beyond this particular receptor, the publication reports: The TCR sequencing and HLA analysis was acknowledged to have included a relatively small number of individuals.

The source is a human donor in good health. Sequences were obtained from CD4+ T cells from PBMCs. The V and J genes are TRBV12-3 or TRBV12-4 and TRBJ1-1; TRBD1 is a possible D gene, resting on 5 matching bases. For the CDR3, the sequence is CASRAGRTNTEAFF. The nucleotide sequence reads as follows: TGTGCCAGCAGAGCGGGACGGACGAACACTGAAGCTTTCTTT.